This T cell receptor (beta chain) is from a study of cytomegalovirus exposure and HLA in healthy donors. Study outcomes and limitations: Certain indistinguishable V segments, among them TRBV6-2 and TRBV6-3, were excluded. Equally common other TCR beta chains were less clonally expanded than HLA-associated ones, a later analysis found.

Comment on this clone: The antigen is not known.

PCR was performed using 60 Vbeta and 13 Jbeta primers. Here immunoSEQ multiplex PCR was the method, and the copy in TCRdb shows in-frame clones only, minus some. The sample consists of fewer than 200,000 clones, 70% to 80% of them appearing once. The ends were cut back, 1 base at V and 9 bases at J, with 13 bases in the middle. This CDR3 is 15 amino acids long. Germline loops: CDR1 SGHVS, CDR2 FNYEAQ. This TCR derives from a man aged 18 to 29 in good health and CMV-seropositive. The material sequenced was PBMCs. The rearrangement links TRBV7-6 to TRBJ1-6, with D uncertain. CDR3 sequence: CASSLDRGLGSPLHF. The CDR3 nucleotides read TGTGCCAGCAGCTTAGATCGGGGTCTGGGTTCACCCCTCCACTTT. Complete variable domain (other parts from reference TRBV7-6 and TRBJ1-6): GAGVSQSPRYKVTKRGQDVALRCDPISGHVSLYWYRQALGQGPEFLTYFNYEAQQDKSGLPNDRFSAERPEGSISTLTIQRTEQRDSAMYRCASSLDRGLGSPLHFGNGTRLTVT.